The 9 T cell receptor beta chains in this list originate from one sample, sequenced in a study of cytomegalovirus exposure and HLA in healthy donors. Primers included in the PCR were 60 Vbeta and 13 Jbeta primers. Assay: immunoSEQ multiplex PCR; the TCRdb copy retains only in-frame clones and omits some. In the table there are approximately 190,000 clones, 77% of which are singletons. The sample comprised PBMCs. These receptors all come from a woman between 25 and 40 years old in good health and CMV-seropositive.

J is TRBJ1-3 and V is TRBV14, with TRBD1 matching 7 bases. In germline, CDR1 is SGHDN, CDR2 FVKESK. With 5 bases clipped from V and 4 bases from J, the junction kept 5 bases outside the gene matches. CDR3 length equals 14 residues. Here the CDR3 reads CASSVPGQGNTIYF. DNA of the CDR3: TGTGCCAGCAGCGTACCGGGACAGGGAAACACCATATATTTT.

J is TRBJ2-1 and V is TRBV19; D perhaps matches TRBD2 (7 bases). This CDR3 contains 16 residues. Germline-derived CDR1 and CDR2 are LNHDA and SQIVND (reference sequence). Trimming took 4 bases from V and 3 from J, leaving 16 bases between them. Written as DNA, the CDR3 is TGTGCCAGTAGTAAGCGGGCGGGGGCCGACTACAATGAGCAGTTCTTC. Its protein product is CASSKRAGADYNEQFF.

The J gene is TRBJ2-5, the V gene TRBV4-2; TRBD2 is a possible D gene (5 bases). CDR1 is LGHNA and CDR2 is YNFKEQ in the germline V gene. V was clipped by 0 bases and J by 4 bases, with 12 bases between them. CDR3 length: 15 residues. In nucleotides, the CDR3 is TGTGCCAGCAGCCAAGAAGGGCTAGCAGGAGAGACCCAGTACTTC. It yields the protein CASSQEGLAGETQYF.

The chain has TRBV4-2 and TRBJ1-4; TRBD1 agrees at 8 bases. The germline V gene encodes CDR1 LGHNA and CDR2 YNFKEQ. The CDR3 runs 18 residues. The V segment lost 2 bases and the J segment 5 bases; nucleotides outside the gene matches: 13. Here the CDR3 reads CASSQIRGGQGGNEKLFF. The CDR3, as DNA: TGTGCCAGCAGCCAAATACGCGGTGGACAGGGAGGGAATGAAAAACTGTTTTTT.

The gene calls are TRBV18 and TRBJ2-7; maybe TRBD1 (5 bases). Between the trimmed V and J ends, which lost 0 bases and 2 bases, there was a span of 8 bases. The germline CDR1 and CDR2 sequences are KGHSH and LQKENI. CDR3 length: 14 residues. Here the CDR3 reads CASSPPVRAYEQYF. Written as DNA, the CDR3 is TGTGCCAGCTCACCACCGGTCAGGGCCTACGAGCAGTACTTC.

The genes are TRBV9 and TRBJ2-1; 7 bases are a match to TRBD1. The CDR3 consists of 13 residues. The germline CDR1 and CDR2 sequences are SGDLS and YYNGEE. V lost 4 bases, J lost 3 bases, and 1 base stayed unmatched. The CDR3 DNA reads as TGTGCCAGCAGCTACAGGGGCTACAATGAGCAGTTCTTC. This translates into CASSYRGYNEQFF.

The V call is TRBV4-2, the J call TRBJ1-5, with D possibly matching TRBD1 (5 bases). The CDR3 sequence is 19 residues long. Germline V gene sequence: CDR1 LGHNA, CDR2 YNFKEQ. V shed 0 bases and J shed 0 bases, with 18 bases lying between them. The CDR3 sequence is CASSQDLRQGEDSNQPQHF. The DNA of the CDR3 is TGTGCCAGCAGCCAAGACCTCAGGCAGGGCGAAGATAGCAATCAGCCCCAGCATTTT.

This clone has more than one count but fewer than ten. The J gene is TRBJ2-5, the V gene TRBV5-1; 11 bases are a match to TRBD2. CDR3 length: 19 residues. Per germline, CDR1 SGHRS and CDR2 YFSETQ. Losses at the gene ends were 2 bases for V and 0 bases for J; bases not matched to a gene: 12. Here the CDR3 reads CASSLFGPGLAVNQETQYF. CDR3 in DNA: TGCGCCAGCAGCTTATTTGGCCCGGGACTAGCGGTAAACCAAGAGACCCAGTACTTC.

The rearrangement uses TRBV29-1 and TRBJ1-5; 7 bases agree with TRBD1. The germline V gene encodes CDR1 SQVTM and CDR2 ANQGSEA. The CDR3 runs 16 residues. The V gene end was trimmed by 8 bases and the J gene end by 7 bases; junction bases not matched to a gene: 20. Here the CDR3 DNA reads TGCAGCTCGGGGGGGGCAGGGGGTCTGGTAAGACAGCCCCAGCATTTT. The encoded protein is CSSGGAGGLVRQPQHF.